The clone carrying this TCR beta chain has only a few counts. Its antigen is not known. The assay was immunoSEQ multiplex PCR, and TCRdb's table has in-frame clones only and misses some. The sample holds around 400,000 clones, over 75% seen once. These data originate in a study of Ad26.COV2.S vaccination and SARS-CoV-2 variants. Whole-study context: Participants got Ad26.COV2.S intramuscularly, once or twice 56 days apart.

Treatment indicated: roughly 19 received Ad26.COV2.S at low or high dose, single or two shots; about 5 received placebo; per-sample allocation not given. Sampling happened 63 days after the first vaccine or placebo injection. Overall study results and limits: Researchers reported similar non-spike TCR breadth in vaccine and placebo recipients. In vaccinated individuals, spike-specific CD8+ and CD4+ T cell responses reportedly displayed substantial breadth. Assessments of TCR breadth and depth may have underestimated the total T cell responses.

Germline CDR1 and CDR2: LNHDA and SQIVND (reference sequence). V was cut by 1 base and J by 6 bases, with 4 bases left in between. The length of the CDR3 is 12 residues. This sequence originates from a person aged 18-60 years who received the Ad26.COV2.S COVID-19 vaccine or a placebo. The rearrangement uses TRBV19 and TRBJ1-5, with D hard to call. The starting material was peripheral blood, obtained in a trial of Ad26.COV2.S vaccine versus placebo. CDR3: CASSIVRQPQHF. The CDR3, as DNA: TGTGCCAGTAGTATAGTGCGTCAGCCCCAGCATTTT.